This is a list of T cell receptor beta chains from one sample in a study of cytomegalovirus exposure and HLA in healthy donors. Clones were read by immunoSEQ multiplex PCR, and TCRdb kept only the in-frame ones, dropping some. The sample totals approximately 210,000 clones. Sequencing was done on a sample of PBMCs. These TCRs come from a woman under 40 in good health and CMV-seropositive. CDR3s include the opening cysteine and the closing phenylalanine or tryptophan.

cdr3_aa,v_call,j_call
CAWSTGQSSGANVLTF,TRBV30,TRBJ2-6
CASSFFGSADTQYF,TRBV7-2,TRBJ2-3
CASSVDGGALGNTIYF,TRBV9,TRBJ1-3
CASSLAGATNEKLFF,TRBV5-6,TRBJ1-4
CASSLGGVTKAFF,TRBV6-6,TRBJ1-1
CASSSLGGSYNEQFF,TRBV27,TRBJ2-1
CSAVTSDEQYF,TRBV20-1,TRBJ2-7
CASSPSGTSGILWQFF,TRBV7-9,TRBJ2-1
CASSRASGTSRPSYEQYF,TRBV5-1,TRBJ2-7
CASSFGGVGTYEQYF,TRBV6-5,TRBJ2-7
CASSSNRGPYNEQFF,TRBV7-9,TRBJ2-1
CASSELLQGAFRTNEKLFF,TRBV6-1,TRBJ1-4
CASSPQRERPYNEQFF,TRBV5-1,TRBJ2-1
CASSEYGRVTEAFF,TRBV25-1,TRBJ1-1
CASSPDRVTEAFF,TRBV5-1,TRBJ1-1
CASSSPPGGSGNTIYF,TRBV28,TRBJ1-3
CASSAGPLYEQYF,TRBV19,TRBJ2-7
CASSPSGGAYNEQFF,TRBV5-4,TRBJ2-1
CASSPWGKTQYF,TRBV18,TRBJ2-5
CASSREAAEGELFF,TRBV4-3,TRBJ2-2
CASSLAAGADNEQFF,TRBV5-1,TRBJ2-1
CASSPTGNTEAFF,TRBV7-9,TRBJ1-1
CASSVSGAQETQYF,TRBV9,TRBJ2-5
CASSIQGETQPQHF,TRBV19,TRBJ1-5
CASRLGAFTEAFF,TRBV5-5,TRBJ1-1
CASSGSNEQYF,TRBV2,TRBJ2-7
CASRGTGNTEAFF,TRBV25-1,TRBJ1-1
CASSLSVEAFF,TRBV7-9,TRBJ1-1
CASSTRGGSSYNEQFF,TRBV5-1,TRBJ2-1
CASSSRDLTYNEQFF,TRBV5-4,TRBJ2-1
CASSADRGPGNTIYF,TRBV18,TRBJ1-3
CASTWTSGYNEQFF,TRBV28,TRBJ2-1
CASSPGQGLPNEQFF,TRBV6-5,TRBJ2-1
CASSYRAEASTDTQYF,TRBV6-5,TRBJ2-3
CASMADNNEQFF,TRBV6-5,TRBJ2-1
CASSLETGFLAEQYF,TRBV7-9,TRBJ2-7
CASSSQGGTNEKLFF,TRBV7-9,TRBJ1-4
CASSATGEGTEAFF,TRBV18,TRBJ1-1
CASSLGQAASDGYTF,TRBV5-1,TRBJ1-2
CASSSVGEAGNTIYF,TRBV5-1,TRBJ1-3
CASSQEDLGGYTF,TRBV4-1,TRBJ1-2
CASSLVPETQYF,TRBV7-2,TRBJ2-5
CASSPRLGGPSQETQYF,TRBV28,TRBJ2-5
CASSYSGLISGNTIYF,TRBV6-5,TRBJ1-3
CASSLQTGALYEQYF,TRBV5-1,TRBJ2-7